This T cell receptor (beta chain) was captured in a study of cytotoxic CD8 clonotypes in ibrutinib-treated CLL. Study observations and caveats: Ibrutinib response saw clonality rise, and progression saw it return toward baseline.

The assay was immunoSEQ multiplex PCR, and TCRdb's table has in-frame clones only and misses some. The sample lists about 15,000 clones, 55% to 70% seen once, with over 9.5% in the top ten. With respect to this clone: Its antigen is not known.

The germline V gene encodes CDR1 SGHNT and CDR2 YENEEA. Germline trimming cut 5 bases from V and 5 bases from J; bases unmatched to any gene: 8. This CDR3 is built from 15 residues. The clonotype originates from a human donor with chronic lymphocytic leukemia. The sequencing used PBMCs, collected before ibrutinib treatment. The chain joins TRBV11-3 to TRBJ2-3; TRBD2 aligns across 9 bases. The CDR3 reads CASSPGTSQRDTQYF. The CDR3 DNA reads TGTGCCAGCAGCCCGGGGACTAGCCAAAGAGATACGCAGTATTTT.